This T cell receptor (beta chain) was retrieved from a study of identifying expanded T cells in peripheral blood. Study-level results: Approximately two-week clone count variance significantly increased as total template count grew. Approximately 1.1 clones differed between technical replicates, versus approximately 16 and 19 over time.

Here immunoSEQ multiplex PCR was the method, and the copy in TCRdb shows in-frame clones only, minus some. The repertoire holds around 130,000 clones, with around nine tenths as singletons. Only a few counts were recorded for this clone. Its antigen is not known. Collection occurred without any documented infections or immune events in donors. The V gene's germline CDR1 is SQVTM and CDR2 ANQGSEA. Deletions cut 2 bases from V and 5 bases from J, with 9 bases between. The length of the CDR3 is 13 residues. The sequencing sample was made of blood. This chain connects TRBV29-1 to TRBJ2-2; D might be TRBD1 (5 bases). The receptor's source is a person between 18 and 75 years old in good health. CDR3 sequence reads: CSVELQETGELFF. CDR3 in DNA: TGCAGCGTTGAATTACAGGAAACCGGGGAGCTGTTTTTT.